This entry describes one T cell receptor (beta chain). The antigen remains undetermined. The data stem from a study of cytomegalovirus exposure and HLA in healthy donors. Study summary: In terms of ancestry, the Caucasian-associated cluster contained around 79% of the approximately 430 genotyped donors. Study-wide points: The authors judged a highly shared variant cluster likely a sequencing artifact. The majority of TCR sequences were rare, yet some public TCRs appeared in many donors.

The PCR employed 60 Vbeta primers together with 13 Jbeta primers. Assay used: immunoSEQ multiplex PCR; TCRdb lists only in-frame clones, some missing. Found here are 55,000 to 75,000 clones, roughly 77% of them singletons; the top ten hold 6.8%. The CDR3 loop spans 14 amino acids. Looked up from germline, CDR1 is SGHKS and CDR2 is YYEKEE (reference sequence). The V end was cut by 0 bases, the J end by 0 bases, with 4 bases between. This TCR was recovered from a man under 40 in good health and CMV-seropositive. The chain couples TRBV5-5 to TRBJ1-5; D ambiguous. Sequenced input: PBMCs. The CDR3 region has the DNA TGTGCCAGCAGCTTGGTTCATAGCAATCAGCCCCAGCATTTT. It specifies CASSLVHSNQPQHF.